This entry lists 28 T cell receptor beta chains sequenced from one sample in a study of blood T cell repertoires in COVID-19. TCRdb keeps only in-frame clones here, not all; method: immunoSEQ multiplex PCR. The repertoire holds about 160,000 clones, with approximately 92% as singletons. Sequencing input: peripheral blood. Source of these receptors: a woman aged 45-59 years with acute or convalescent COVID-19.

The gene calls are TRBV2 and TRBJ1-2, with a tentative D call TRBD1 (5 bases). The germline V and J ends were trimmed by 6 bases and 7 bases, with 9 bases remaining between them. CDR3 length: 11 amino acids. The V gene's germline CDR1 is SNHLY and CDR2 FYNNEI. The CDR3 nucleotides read TGTGCCAGCAGGTCAGGGTTTGGCTACACCTTC. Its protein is CASRSGFGYTF.

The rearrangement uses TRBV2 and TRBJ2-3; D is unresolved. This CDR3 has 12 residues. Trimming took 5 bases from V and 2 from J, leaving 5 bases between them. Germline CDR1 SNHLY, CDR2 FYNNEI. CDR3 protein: CASSQYTDTQYF. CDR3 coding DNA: TGTGCCAGCAGTCAGTACACAGATACGCAGTATTTT.

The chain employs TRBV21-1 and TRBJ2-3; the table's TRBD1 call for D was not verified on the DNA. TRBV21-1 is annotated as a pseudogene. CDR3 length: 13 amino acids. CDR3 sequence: CASSKAWPDTQYF. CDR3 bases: TGTGCCAGCAGCAAAGCGTGGCCAGATACGCAGTATTTT.

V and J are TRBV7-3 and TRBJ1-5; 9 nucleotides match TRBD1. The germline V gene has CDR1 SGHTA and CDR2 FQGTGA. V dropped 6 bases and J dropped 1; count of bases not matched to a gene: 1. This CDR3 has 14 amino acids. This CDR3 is CASRGTGSNQPQHF. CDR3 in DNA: TGTGCCAGCAGGGGGACAGGGAGCAATCAGCCCCAGCATTTT.

CDR3 residues: CASSQNMDGGYYEQYF. In DNA form, the CDR3 reads TGTGCCAGCTCCCAAAATATGGACGGAGGCTACTACGAGCAGTACTTC. This chain connects TRBV2 to TRBJ2-7; possibly TRBD2 for D (5 bases). Trimming left V 8 bases short and J 3 bases short, with 23 bases between. CDR1 is SNHLY, CDR2 FYNNEI, per germline. The CDR3 is 16 amino acids.

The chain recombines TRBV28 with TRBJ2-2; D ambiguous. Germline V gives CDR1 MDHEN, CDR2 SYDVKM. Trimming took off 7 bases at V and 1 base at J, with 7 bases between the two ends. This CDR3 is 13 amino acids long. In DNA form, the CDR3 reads TGTGCCAGCACCCCAGGGAACACCGGGGAGCTGTTTTTT. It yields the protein CASTPGNTGELFF.

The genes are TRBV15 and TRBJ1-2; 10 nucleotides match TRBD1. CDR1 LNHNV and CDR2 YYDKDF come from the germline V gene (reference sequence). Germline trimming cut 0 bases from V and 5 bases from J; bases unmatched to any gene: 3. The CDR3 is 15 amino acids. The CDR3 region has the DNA TGTGCCACCAGCAGAGATGGGACAGGGGAGTATGGCTACACCTTC. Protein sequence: CATSRDGTGEYGYTF.

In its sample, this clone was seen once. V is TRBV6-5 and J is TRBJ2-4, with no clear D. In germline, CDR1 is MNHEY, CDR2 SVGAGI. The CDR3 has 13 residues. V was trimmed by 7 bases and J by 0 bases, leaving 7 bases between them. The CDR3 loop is CASKELAKNIQYF. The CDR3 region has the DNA TGTGCCAGCAAGGAGCTAGCCAAAAACATTCAGTACTTC.

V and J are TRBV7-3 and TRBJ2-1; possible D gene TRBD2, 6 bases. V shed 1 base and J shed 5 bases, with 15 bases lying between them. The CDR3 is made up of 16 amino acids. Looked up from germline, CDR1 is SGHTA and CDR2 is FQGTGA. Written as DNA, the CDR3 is TGTGCCAGCAGCTTAAATGGCGCTAGCGCGCACAATGAGCAGTTCTTC. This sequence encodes CASSLNGASAHNEQFF.

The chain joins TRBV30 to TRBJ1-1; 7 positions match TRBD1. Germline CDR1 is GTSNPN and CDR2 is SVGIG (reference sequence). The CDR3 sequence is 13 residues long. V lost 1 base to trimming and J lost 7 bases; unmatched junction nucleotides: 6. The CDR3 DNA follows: TGTGCCTGGAGTGAGGGGGCCAGCGGTGAAGCTTTCTTT. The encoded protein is CAWSEGASGEAFF. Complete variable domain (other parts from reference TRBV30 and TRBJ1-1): SQTIHQWPATLVQPVGSPLSLECTVEGTSNPNLYWYRQAAGRGLQLLFYSVGIGQISSEVPQNLSASRPQDRQFILSSKKLLLSDSGFYLCAWSEGASGEAFFGQGTRLTVV.

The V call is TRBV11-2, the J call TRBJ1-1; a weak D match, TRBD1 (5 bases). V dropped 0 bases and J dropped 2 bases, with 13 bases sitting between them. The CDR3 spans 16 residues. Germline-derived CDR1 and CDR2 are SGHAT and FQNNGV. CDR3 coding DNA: TGTGCCAGCAGCTTAGATAGTTGGGGACTTAACACTGAAGCTTTCTTT. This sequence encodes CASSLDSWGLNTEAFF.

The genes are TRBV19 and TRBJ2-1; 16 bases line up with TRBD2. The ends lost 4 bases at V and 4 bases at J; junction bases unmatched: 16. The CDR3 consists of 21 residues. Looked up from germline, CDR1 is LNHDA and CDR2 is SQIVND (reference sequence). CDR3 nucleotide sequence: TGTGCCAGTAGTACCCGGACACCGCACGGGACTAGCGGGAGGGTTTACAATGAGCAGTTCTTC. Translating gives CASSTRTPHGTSGRVYNEQFF.

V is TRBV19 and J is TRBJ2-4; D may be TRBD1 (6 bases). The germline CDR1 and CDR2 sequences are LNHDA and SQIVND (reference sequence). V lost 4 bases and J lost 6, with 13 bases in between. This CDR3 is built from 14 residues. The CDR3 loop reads CASSSPGHLNIQYF. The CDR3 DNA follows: TGTGCCAGTAGTAGCCCGGGACACCTAAACATTCAGTACTTC.

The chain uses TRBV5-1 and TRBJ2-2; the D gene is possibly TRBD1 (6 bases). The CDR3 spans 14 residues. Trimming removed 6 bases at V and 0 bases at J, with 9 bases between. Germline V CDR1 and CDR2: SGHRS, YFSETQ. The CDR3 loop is CASTRDTNTGELFF. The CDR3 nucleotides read TGCGCCAGCACCCGGGACACGAACACCGGGGAGCTGTTTTTT.

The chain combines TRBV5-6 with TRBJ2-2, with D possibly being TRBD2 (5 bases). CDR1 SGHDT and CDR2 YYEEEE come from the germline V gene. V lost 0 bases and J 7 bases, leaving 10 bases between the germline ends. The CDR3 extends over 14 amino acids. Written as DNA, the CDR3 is TGTGCCAGCAGCTTGGGGCGGGTCGACGGGGAGCTGTTTTTT. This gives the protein CASSLGRVDGELFF. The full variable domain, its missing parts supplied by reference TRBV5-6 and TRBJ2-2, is DAGVTQSPTHLIKTRGQQVTLRCSPKSGHDTVSWYQQALGQGPQFIFQYYEEEERQRGNFPDRFSGHQFPNYSSELNVNALLLGDSALYLCASSLGRVDGELFFGEGSRLTVL.

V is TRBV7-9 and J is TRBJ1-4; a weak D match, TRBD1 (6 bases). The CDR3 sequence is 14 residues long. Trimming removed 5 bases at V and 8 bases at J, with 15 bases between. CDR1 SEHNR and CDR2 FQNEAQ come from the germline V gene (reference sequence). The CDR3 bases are TGTGCCAGCAGCGCACCAGGGGCTGGAGAAAAACTGTTTTTT. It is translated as CASSAPGAGEKLFF. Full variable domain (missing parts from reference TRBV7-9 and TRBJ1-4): DTGVSQNPRHKITKRGQNVTFRCDPISEHNRLYWYRQTLGQGPEFLTYFQNEAQLEKSRLLSDRFSAERPKGSFSTLEIQRTEQGDSAMYLCASSAPGAGEKLFFGSGTQLSVL.

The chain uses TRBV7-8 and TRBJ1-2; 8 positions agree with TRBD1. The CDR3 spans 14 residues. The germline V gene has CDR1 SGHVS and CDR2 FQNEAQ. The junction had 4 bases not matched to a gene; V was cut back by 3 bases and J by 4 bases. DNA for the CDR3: TGTGCCAGCAGCTTGGACAGGGACCCCTATGGCTACACCTTC. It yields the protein CASSLDRDPYGYTF.

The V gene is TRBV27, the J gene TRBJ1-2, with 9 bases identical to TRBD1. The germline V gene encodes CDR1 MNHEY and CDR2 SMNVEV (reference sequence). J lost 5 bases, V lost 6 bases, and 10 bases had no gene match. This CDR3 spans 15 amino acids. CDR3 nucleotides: TGTGCCAGCAGACGTTACTCCGGGACAGGGTATGGCTACACCTTC. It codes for CASRRYSGTGYGYTF.

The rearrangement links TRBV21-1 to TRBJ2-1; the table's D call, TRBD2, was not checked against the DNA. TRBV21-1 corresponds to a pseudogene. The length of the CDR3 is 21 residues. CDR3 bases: TGTGCCAGCAGCAAAGAGGGACTAGCGGGAGGGAAAAAAGGCTCCTACAATGAGCAGTTCTTC. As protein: CASSKEGLAGGKKGSYNEQFF.

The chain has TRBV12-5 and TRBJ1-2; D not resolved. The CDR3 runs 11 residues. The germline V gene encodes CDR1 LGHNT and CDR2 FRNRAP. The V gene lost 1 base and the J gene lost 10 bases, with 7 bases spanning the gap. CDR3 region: CASGLGQVYTF. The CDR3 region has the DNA TGTGCTAGTGGTTTGGGACAAGTCTACACCTTC.

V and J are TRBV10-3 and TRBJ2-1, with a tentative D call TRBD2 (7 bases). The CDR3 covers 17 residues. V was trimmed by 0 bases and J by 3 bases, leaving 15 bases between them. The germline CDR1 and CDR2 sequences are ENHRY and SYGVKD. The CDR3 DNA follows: TGTGCCATCAGTGAGTCGCGGGGGCAGGGAGGCTACAATGAGCAGTTCTTC. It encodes CAISESRGQGGYNEQFF.

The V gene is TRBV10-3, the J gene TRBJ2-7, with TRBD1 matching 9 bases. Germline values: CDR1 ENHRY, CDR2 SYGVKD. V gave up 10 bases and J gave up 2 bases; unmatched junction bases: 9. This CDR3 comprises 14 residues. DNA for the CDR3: TGTGCCACAAACCCGGGACAGGGAGCCTACGAGCAGTACTTC. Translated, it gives CATNPGQGAYEQYF.

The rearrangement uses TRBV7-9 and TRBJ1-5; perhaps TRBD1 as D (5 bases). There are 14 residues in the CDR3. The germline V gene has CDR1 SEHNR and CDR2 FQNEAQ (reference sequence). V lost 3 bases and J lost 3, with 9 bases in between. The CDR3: CASSFPGINQPQHF. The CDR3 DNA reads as TGTGCCAGCAGCTTCCCAGGGATCAATCAGCCCCAGCATTTT.

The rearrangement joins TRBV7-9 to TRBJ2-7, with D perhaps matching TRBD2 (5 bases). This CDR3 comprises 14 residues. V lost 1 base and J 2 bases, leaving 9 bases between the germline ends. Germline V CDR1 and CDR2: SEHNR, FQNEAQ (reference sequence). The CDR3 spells CASSLEDYAYEQYF. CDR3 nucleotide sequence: TGTGCCAGCAGCTTAGAAGACTATGCCTACGAGCAGTACTTC.

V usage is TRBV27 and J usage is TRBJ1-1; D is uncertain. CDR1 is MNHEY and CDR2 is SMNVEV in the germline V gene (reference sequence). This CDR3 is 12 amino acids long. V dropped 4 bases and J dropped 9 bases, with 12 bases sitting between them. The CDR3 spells CASSSTRSQAFF. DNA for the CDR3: TGTGCCAGCAGTTCGACGCGGTCCCAAGCTTTCTTT.

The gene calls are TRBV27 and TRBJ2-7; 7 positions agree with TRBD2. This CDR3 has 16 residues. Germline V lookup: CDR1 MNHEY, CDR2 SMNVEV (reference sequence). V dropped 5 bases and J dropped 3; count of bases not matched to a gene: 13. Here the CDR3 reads CASSPNPGTIHYEQYF. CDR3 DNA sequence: TGTGCCAGCAGTCCAAACCCCGGGACTATCCACTACGAGCAGTACTTC.

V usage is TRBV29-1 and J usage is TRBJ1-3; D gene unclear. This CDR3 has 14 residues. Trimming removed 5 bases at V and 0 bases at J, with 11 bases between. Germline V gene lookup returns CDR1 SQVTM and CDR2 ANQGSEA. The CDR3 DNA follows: TGCAGCGTTTCCTCCCAGATCTCTGGAAACACCATATATTTT. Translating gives CSVSSQISGNTIYF.

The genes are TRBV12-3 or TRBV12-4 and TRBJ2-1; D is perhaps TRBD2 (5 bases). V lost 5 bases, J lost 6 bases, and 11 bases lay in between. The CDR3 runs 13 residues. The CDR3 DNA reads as TGTGCCAGCAGTATCGGAGGAGGCAATGAGCAGTTCTTC. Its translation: CASSIGGGNEQFF.